This T cell receptor beta chain was profiled in a study of post-analysis software for immune sequencing data. In the study overall: Patients had relapsing-remitting, secondary progressive or progressive-relapsing multiple sclerosis; some lacked subtype. Study results and caveats: Controls significantly exceeded multiple sclerosis patients in normalized Chao1 diversity.

J lost 5 bases, V lost 6 bases, and 8 bases had no gene match. The CDR3 is 15 amino acids. Germline lookup yields CDR1 MDHEN and CDR2 SYDVKM. Comment on this clonotype: Its antigen is still unknown.

Unique molecular identifiers featured in each of the TCR beta cDNA libraries. Yield was roughly 0.5 million cDNA molecules from around 1 to 9.1 million T cells. TCRdb re-analysed the PCR reads in MiXCR, keeping a single row per CDR3 protein. The data contain about 160,000 distinct CDR3 sequences, about 34% of them singletons. The gene calls are TRBV28 and TRBJ2-3; 10 bases agree with TRBD1. Specimen: blood, collected after autologous hematopoietic stem cell transplantation. The source of this sequence is a girl between 10 and 17 years old with multiple sclerosis. CDR3 residues: CASRGDRGYEDTQYF. The CDR3 coding sequence is TGTGCCAGCAGGGGGGACAGGGGATACGAAGATACGCAGTATTTT.